These 14 T cell receptor beta chains were all obtained from the same sample, sequenced in a study of cytomegalovirus exposure and HLA in healthy donors (dated by TCRdb to the late 2010s). The library was produced with the immunoSEQ multiplex PCR assay. The multiplex PCR relied on a mix of 60 forward primers for TCR Vbeta segments and 13 reverse primers for TCR Jbeta segments. This is the immuneACCESS table as TCRdb keeps it, with only in-frame sequences that have V and J called. A part of the clones is gone; compared with another copy, unresolved V genes explain less than half, and the rest is unexplained. For this sample there are 200,000 to 250,000 clones; 76% appear just once. The ten largest clonotypes hold around 0.63% of the sample. Material: PBMCs. The receptors derive from a man aged 18 to 35 in good health and CMV-seronegative.

The CDR3 here is CASSLSGTTSEAFF. As DNA, the CDR3 is TGTGCCAGCTCACTTTCCGGGACTACGAGTGAAGCTTTCTTT. The chain links TRBV18 to TRBJ1-1; D possibly corresponds to TRBD1 (5 bases). The V end was cut by 4 bases, the J end by 7 bases, with 16 bases between. In germline, CDR1 is KGHSH, CDR2 LQKENI. This CDR3 comprises 14 residues.

V is TRBV18 and J is TRBJ2-5; 11 bases align to TRBD1. The end of the DNA is better explained by TRBJ2-7, so the J call may be wrong. In germline, CDR1 is KGHSH, CDR2 LQKENI. The CDR3 length is 15 residues. The CDR3 region has the DNA TGTGCCAGCTCACCCCGGACAGGGGGCTTTTACGAGCAGTACTTC. It yields the protein CASSPRTGGFYEQYF.

The chain links TRBV5-1 to TRBJ2-1; 8 bases are shared with TRBD2. CDR3 length: 15 amino acids. V gave up 4 bases and J gave up 3 bases; unmatched junction bases: 6. Germline V gene data show CDR1 as SGHRS and CDR2 as YFSETQ. Here the CDR3 DNA reads TGCGCCAGCAGCCACGGGACTAGTGACTACAATGAGCAGTTCTTC. Amino acids: CASSHGTSDYNEQFF.

This chain connects TRBV30 to TRBJ1-2; D remains unclear. V was cut by 4 bases and J by 5 bases, with 14 bases left in between. This CDR3 contains 13 residues. Germline values: CDR1 GTSNPN, CDR2 SVGIG (reference sequence). CDR3 in DNA: TGTGCCTGGACAGAGGGTATCGCATATGGCTACACCTTC. Encoded protein: CAWTEGIAYGYTF.

This chain joins TRBV10-1 and TRBJ2-2; 7 nucleotides agree with TRBD1. Germline-derived CDR1 and CDR2 are WNHNN and SYGVQD (reference sequence). V shed 8 bases and J 1 base; nucleotides not matched to a gene: 7. The CDR3 contains 15 residues. CDR3 protein: CASRRDRVNTGELFF. The DNA of the CDR3 is TGCGCCAGCCGACGAGACAGGGTGAACACCGGGGAGCTGTTTTTT.

The chain recombines TRBV19 with TRBJ2-3; TRBD1 aligns across 9 bases. Germline loops: CDR1 LNHDA, CDR2 SQIVND (reference sequence). The junction had 10 bases not matched to a gene; V was cut back by 5 bases and J by 1 base. The CDR3 totals 17 residues. DNA of the CDR3: TGTGCCAGTAGTCCCCGGGACAGGGCCCTCGGCACAGATACGCAGTATTTT. Translating it yields CASSPRDRALGTDTQYF.

The chain carries TRBV19 and TRBJ1-5, with TRBD1 matching 9 bases. The CDR3 is made up of 13 amino acids. Germline V gene lookup returns CDR1 LNHDA and CDR2 SQIVND (reference sequence). J was trimmed by 7 bases and V by 6 bases; bases with no gene match: 4. The CDR3 coding sequence is TGTGCCAGTAGAGACAGGGGGGGGCAGCCCCAGCATTTT. Translation: CASRDRGGQPQHF. The full variable domain, its missing parts supplied by reference TRBV19 and TRBJ1-5, is DGGITQSPKYLFRKEGQNVTLSCEQNLNHDAMYWYRQDPGQGLRLIYYSQIVNDFQKGDIAEGYSVSREKKESFPLTVTSAQKNPTAFYLCASRDRGGQPQHFGDGTRLSIL.

J is TRBJ2-1 and V is TRBV30, with a possible D match to TRBD1 (5 bases). The CDR3 runs 13 residues. V lost 4 bases, J lost 6 bases, and 13 bases lay in between. The V gene's germline CDR1 is GTSNPN and CDR2 SVGIG (reference sequence). CDR3 amino acids: CAWTPGAFNEQFF. CDR3 DNA sequence: TGTGCCTGGACCCCTGGGGCGTTCAATGAGCAGTTCTTC.

The chain employs TRBV19 and TRBJ1-5; D remains unclear. This CDR3 comprises 14 residues. V lost 7 bases and J 2 bases, leaving 12 bases between the germline ends. CDR1 is LNHDA and CDR2 is SQIVND in the germline V gene (reference sequence). This CDR3 is CASTPHSGNQPQHF. The DNA for the CDR3 is TGTGCCAGTACCCCCCACTCGGGCAATCAGCCCCAGCATTTT.

About this clone: The same CDR3 arises from other DNA sequences in this sample as well. V is TRBV9 and J is TRBJ2-7; D is perhaps TRBD2 (5 bases). V was shortened by 0 bases and J by 1 base, with 11 bases between the two germline ends. From germline, CDR1 is SGDLS and CDR2 YYNGEE. The CDR3 is 15 residues long. As DNA, the CDR3 is TGTGCCAGCAGCGTAGCTCCGGGATCTTCCTACGAGCAGTACTTC. Its protein is CASSVAPGSSYEQYF.

V and J are TRBV5-1 and TRBJ2-7; perhaps TRBD1 as D (6 bases). V was pared by 1 base and J by 1 base, with 9 bases between. Germline CDR1 SGHRS, CDR2 YFSETQ. This CDR3 region has 14 residues. CDR3 sequence reads: CASSLLGGSYEQYF. The CDR3 DNA sequence: TGCGCCAGCAGCTTGTTAGGGGGATCCTACGAGCAGTACTTC.

The chain joins TRBV4-1 to TRBJ1-5; D is unclear. Trimming left V 1 base short and J 0 bases short, with 7 bases between. This CDR3 is 15 amino acids long. In germline, CDR1 is MGHRA, CDR2 YSYEKL. The CDR3 sequence: CASSQGRVSNQPQHF. CDR3 DNA: TGCGCCAGCAGCCAAGGGAGGGTTAGCAATCAGCCCCAGCATTTT.

V is TRBV18 and J is TRBJ2-3, with TRBD1 matching 7 bases. The CDR3 totals 20 residues. J gave up 2 bases and V 2 bases, and 19 bases lay outside the gene matches. In germline, CDR1 is KGHSH, CDR2 LQKENI. CDR3: CASSPSSLGQGEVYTDTQYF. The CDR3 region has the DNA TGTGCCAGCTCACCATCGTCTCTAGGTCAGGGGGAAGTGTACACAGATACGCAGTATTTT.

The rearrangement joins TRBV27 to TRBJ1-1, with D possibly matching TRBD1 (6 bases). This CDR3 contains 13 residues. In germline, CDR1 is MNHEY, CDR2 SMNVEV (reference sequence). Trimming shortened V by 5 bases and J by 5 bases, and 12 bases separated the two germline ends. The chain's CDR3 is CASSIFRGTEAFF. CDR3 DNA sequence: TGTGCCAGCAGTATATTTAGGGGGACTGAAGCTTTCTTT.